This entry lists 27 T cell receptor beta chains sequenced from one sample in a study of blood T cell repertoires in COVID-19 (TCRdb year 2020). The library was obtained by the immunoSEQ multiplex PCR assay. TCRdb re-hosts the immuneACCESS table, in-frame sequences only. Its copies lack some clones; in the studies checked, an unresolved V gene accounts for under half of them, and the cause for the rest is not known. The sample table lists approximately 250,000 clones, nearly 85% of them with a count of one. Together, the top ten hold around 9.2% of the sample. The sequenced sample consisted of peripheral blood. These receptors came from a human donor in a cohort sampled during active COVID-19.

The chain is built from TRBV4-1 and TRBJ2-7; maybe TRBD2 (6 bases). The V gene's germline CDR1 is MGHRA and CDR2 YSYEKL. This CDR3 has 17 residues. V was cut by 0 bases and J by 1 base, with 16 bases left in between. The CDR3 protein is CASSQEAGNLGSYEQYF. CDR3 sequence (DNA): TGCGCCAGCAGCCAAGAGGCGGGAAACCTGGGGTCCTACGAGCAGTACTTC.

CDR3 DNA: TGTGCCACCGCAAGTCAGGGGCTTGGCACCGGGGAGCTGTTTTTT. Amino acid sequence: CATASQGLGTGELFF. This chain links TRBV2 with TRBJ2-2; D may be TRBD1 (6 bases). V was shortened by 10 bases and J by 4 bases, with 19 bases between the two germline ends. The CDR3 length is 15 residues. Germline-derived CDR1 and CDR2 are SNHLY and FYNNEI.

The chain employs TRBV10-1 and TRBJ2-3; D not certain. V lost 2 bases to trimming and J lost 2 bases, with 5 bases between them. The CDR3 runs 13 residues. Germline CDR1 is WNHNN and CDR2 is SYGVQD (reference sequence). The CDR3 DNA is TGCGCCAGCAGTGAGCCTAACACAGATACGCAGTATTTT. Its translation: CASSEPNTDTQYF.

This sequence joins TRBV24-1 and TRBJ2-3; the match to TRBD2 covers 9 bases. V shed 5 bases and J 5 bases; nucleotides not matched to a gene: 7. The germline CDR1 and CDR2 sequences are KGHDR and SFDVKD. This CDR3 spans 15 amino acids. As DNA, the CDR3 is TGTGCCACCAGTGTAGTAGCGGGGGCGGGAGATACGCAGTATTTT. Protein sequence: CATSVVAGAGDTQYF.

V usage is TRBV5-5 and J usage is TRBJ2-5, with D perhaps TRBD2 (5 bases). Per germline, CDR1 SGHKS and CDR2 YYEKEE (reference sequence). V dropped 7 bases and J dropped 4 bases, with 23 bases sitting between them. The CDR3 has 16 residues. The chain's CDR3 is CASGNKIDPRGETQYF. The CDR3 nucleotides are TGTGCCAGCGGAAACAAGATCGATCCCCGGGGAGAGACCCAGTACTTC.

The CDR3 spells CASKRGGTGELFF. CDR3 DNA sequence: TGTGCCAGCAAGAGGGGAGGAACCGGGGAGCTGTTTTTT. The rearrangement joins TRBV28 to TRBJ2-2; possible D gene TRBD2, 6 bases. There are 13 residues in the CDR3. With 7 bases removed from V and 5 bases from J, the gap between germline ends came to 11 bases. Germline values: CDR1 MDHEN, CDR2 SYDVKM.

The rearrangement uses TRBV7-9 and TRBJ2-7; 11 positions match TRBD2. V shed 5 bases and J 4 bases; nucleotides not matched to a gene: 7. CDR1 is SEHNR and CDR2 is FQNEAQ in the germline V gene (reference sequence). This CDR3 has 15 residues. The CDR3 region has the DNA TGTGCCAGCAGCCGGCTAGCGGGAGGATTATACGAGCAGTACTTC. The encoded protein is CASSRLAGGLYEQYF. Full variable domain (rest looked up from reference TRBV7-9 and TRBJ2-7): DTGVSQNPRHKITKRGQNVTFRCDPISEHNRLYWYRQTLGQGPEFLTYFQNEAQLEKSRLLSDRFSAERPKGSFSTLEIQRTEQGDSAMYLCASSRLAGGLYEQYFGPGTRLTVT.

V is TRBV18 and J is TRBJ2-5; TRBD1 aligns across 8 bases. Germline CDR1 KGHSH, CDR2 LQKENI. The CDR3 runs to 14 residues. V lost 6 bases and J lost 5; bases outside the gene matches: 8. CDR3 loop: CASSPTGAGETQYF. The CDR3 DNA reads as TGTGCCAGCTCCCCGACAGGGGCCGGGGAGACCCAGTACTTC.

This chain uses TRBV19 with TRBJ2-7; maybe TRBD1 (6 bases). In germline, CDR1 is LNHDA, CDR2 SQIVND (reference sequence). With 4 bases removed from V and 0 bases from J, the gap between germline ends came to 13 bases. The CDR3 consists of 15 residues. CDR3 sequence reads: CASSTQTGLSYEQYF. The CDR3 nucleotides read TGTGCCAGTAGTACCCAGACAGGCCTCTCCTACGAGCAGTACTTC. The full variable domain, its missing parts supplied by reference TRBV19 and TRBJ2-7, is DGGITQSPKYLFRKEGQNVTLSCEQNLNHDAMYWYRQDPGQGLRLIYYSQIVNDFQKGDIAEGYSVSREKKESFPLTVTSAQKNPTAFYLCASSTQTGLSYEQYFGPGTRLTVT.

This sequence joins TRBV2 and TRBJ1-5; 10 bases are a match to TRBD1. This CDR3 is 17 amino acids long. V shed 6 bases, J shed 6 bases, and the junction held 14 bases outside the gene matches. In germline, CDR1 is SNHLY, CDR2 FYNNEI. CDR3 sequence: CASRYDRGLGLGQPQHF. The CDR3 DNA follows: TGTGCCAGCAGATACGACAGGGGGCTGGGGCTCGGTCAGCCCCAGCATTTT.

The genes are TRBV10-1 and TRBJ1-5, with a weak D call TRBD1 (6 bases). Deletions cut 5 bases from V and 3 bases from J, with 8 bases between. Germline V gene lookup returns CDR1 WNHNN and CDR2 SYGVQD (reference sequence). This CDR3 contains 13 residues. This CDR3 reads CASSQGLNQPQHF. CDR3 DNA sequence: TGCGCCAGCAGTCAGGGGCTCAATCAGCCCCAGCATTTT.

This chain uses TRBV9 with TRBJ1-1, with D unresolved. Germline loops: CDR1 SGDLS, CDR2 YYNGEE. Trimming stripped 1 base from V and 4 bases from J, with 11 bases between. The CDR3 covers 14 residues. DNA of the CDR3: TGTGCCAGCAGCGTAAACACCCCCAGCACTGAAGCTTTCTTT. Amino acids: CASSVNTPSTEAFF.

The rearrangement joins TRBV18 to TRBJ2-3, with a weak D call TRBD2 (6 bases). Germline V gene sequence: CDR1 KGHSH, CDR2 LQKENI. The CDR3 has 14 residues. Trimming stripped 2 bases from V and 6 bases from J, with 12 bases between. The CDR3 loop is CASSPERVMDTQYF. In DNA form, the CDR3 reads TGTGCCAGCTCACCAGAGCGGGTCATGGATACGCAGTATTTT.

CDR3 nucleotide sequence: TGCGCCAGCAGCTTCCGTCAGCGGAGTAGCACAGATACGCAGTATTTT. Translating gives CASSFRQRSSTDTQYF. V gene TRBV5-1 combines with J gene TRBJ2-3; D perhaps matches TRBD2 (5 bases). V lost 2 bases and J 0 bases, leaving 13 bases between the germline ends. The CDR3 consists of 16 residues. The germline CDR1 and CDR2 sequences are SGHRS and YFSETQ. Together with reference TRBV5-1 and TRBJ2-3, the CDR3 gives the full variable domain: KAGVTQTPRYLIKTRGQQVTLSCSPISGHRSVSWYQQTPGQGLQFLFEYFSETQRNKGNFPGRFSGRQFSNSRSEMNVSTLELGDSALYLCASSFRQRSSTDTQYFGPGTRLTVL.

The CDR3 sequence is CASSEALGQGRAGDTQYF. The DNA of the CDR3 is TGTGCCAGCAGTGAAGCCCTGGGACAGGGCCGAGCTGGAGATACGCAGTATTTT. The chain has TRBV6-1 and TRBJ2-3, with TRBD1 matching over 9 bases. CDR3 size: 18 residues. Germline trimming cut 0 bases from V and 5 bases from J; bases unmatched to any gene: 12. Germline V CDR1 and CDR2: MNHNS, SASEGT.

V and J are TRBV19 and TRBJ2-5, with D maybe TRBD1 (6 bases). CDR1 LNHDA and CDR2 SQIVND come from the germline V gene (reference sequence). The CDR3 spans 14 residues. Trimming pared 5 bases from V and 5 bases from J, leaving 15 bases between. This chain's CDR3 is CASSEQGVGETQYF. The CDR3, as DNA: TGTGCCAGTAGTGAACAGGGAGTTGGGGAGACCCAGTACTTC.

The J gene is TRBJ2-2, the V gene TRBV5-1; no clear D. CDR1 is SGHRS, CDR2 YFSETQ, per germline. Deletions cut 0 bases from V and 4 bases from J, with 7 bases between. The CDR3 runs to 14 residues. For the CDR3, the DNA is TGCGCCAGCAGCTTGGGAACTTTCACCGGGGAGCTGTTTTTT. It encodes CASSLGTFTGELFF.

This clone was seen just once. In DNA form, the CDR3 reads TGTGCCAGCAGTGACAATATCGGGGGAGGAGAGCAGTTCTTC. Encoded protein: CASSDNIGGGEQFF. The chain combines TRBV6-4 with TRBJ2-1; D perhaps matches TRBD2 (6 bases). The germline gives CDR1 MRHNA, CDR2 SNTAGT. V shed 2 bases and J shed 10 bases, with 15 bases lying between them. The CDR3 contains 14 residues.

V usage is TRBV25-1 and J usage is TRBJ2-5; 10 positions agree with TRBD2. V was clipped by 1 base and J by 3 bases; unmatched bases: 2. Germline CDR1 and CDR2: MGHDK and SYGVNS. This CDR3 comprises 15 residues. This CDR3 is CASSEFTSGEETQYF. The DNA for the CDR3 is TGTGCCAGCAGTGAATTTACTAGCGGGGAAGAGACCCAGTACTTC. Complete variable domain (other parts from reference TRBV25-1 and TRBJ2-5): EADIYQTPRYLVIGTGKKITLECSQTMGHDKMYWYQQDPGMELHLIHYSYGVNSTEKGDLSSESTVSRIRTEHFPLTLESARPSHTSQYLCASSEFTSGEETQYFGPGTRLLVL.

This rearrangement joins TRBV4-1 to TRBJ2-2; D gene ambiguous. V gave up 1 base and J gave up 6 bases, with 9 bases separating them. CDR3 length: 14 residues. Germline CDR1 reads MGHRA; CDR2 reads YSYEKL. CDR3: CASSQGRFSGELFF. The CDR3 DNA sequence: TGCGCCAGCAGCCAAGGTCGGTTCTCCGGGGAGCTGTTTTTT.

This chain connects TRBV2 to TRBJ2-1, with a possible D match to TRBD2 (6 bases). Trimming shortened V by 5 bases and J by 7 bases, and 21 bases separated the two germline ends. The germline CDR1 and CDR2 sequences are SNHLY and FYNNEI. The CDR3 has 16 amino acids. DNA of the CDR3: TGTGCCAGCAGTAGACACACGGGGGACCCTAAAAATGAGCAGTTCTTC. It encodes CASSRHTGDPKNEQFF.

The J gene is TRBJ1-2, the V gene TRBV28; D might be TRBD1 (5 bases). The CDR3 runs 14 residues. Trimming removed 0 bases from V and 6 bases from J, with 11 bases in between. Germline CDR1 reads MDHEN; CDR2 reads SYDVKM. Here the CDR3 reads CASSLWPGRDGYTF. CDR3 bases: TGTGCCAGCAGTTTATGGCCAGGGAGGGATGGCTACACCTTC.

The V call is TRBV19, the J call TRBJ1-5; 9 bases are a match to TRBD1. Germline CDR1 and CDR2: LNHDA and SQIVND (reference sequence). CDR3 length equals 15 residues. Unmatched junction bases numbered 3, after V lost 1 base and J lost 5 bases. The CDR3 sequence is CASSIATGGHQPQHF. The CDR3 bases are TGTGCCAGTAGTATAGCGACAGGGGGTCATCAGCCCCAGCATTTT.

This clone was recorded only once. This sequence joins TRBV5-6 and TRBJ2-5; perhaps TRBD1 as D (5 bases). The germline V gene encodes CDR1 SGHDT and CDR2 YYEEEE. This CDR3 region has 12 residues. V lost 0 bases, J lost 9 bases, and 9 bases lay in between. In DNA form, the CDR3 reads TGTGCCAGCAGCTTGGCGGGCAGGGCCCAGTACTTC. Its translation: CASSLAGRAQYF.

V is TRBV4-3 and J is TRBJ2-7; perhaps TRBD2 as D (6 bases). Germline values: CDR1 LGHNA, CDR2 YSLEER. Deletions cut 1 base from V and 2 bases from J, with 15 bases between. The CDR3 loop spans 16 amino acids. DNA of the CDR3: TGCGCCAGCAGCCAAGCAGGGACTGGGGATACCTACGAGCAGTACTTC. Translated: CASSQAGTGDTYEQYF.

The rearrangement links TRBV19 to TRBJ2-7, with 13 bases matching TRBD2. The junction had 8 bases not matched to a gene; V was cut back by 5 bases and J by 1 base. The CDR3 runs 17 residues. Germline CDR1 LNHDA, CDR2 SQIVND (reference sequence). CDR3 DNA sequence: TGTGCCAGTAGTCCCGACGGGGGACTAGCGGGGTCCTACGAGCAGTACTTC. Translation: CASSPDGGLAGSYEQYF.

There are a few counts of this clone. The chain employs TRBV19 and TRBJ1-1; 10 positions agree with TRBD1. Germline loops: CDR1 LNHDA, CDR2 SQIVND (reference sequence). CDR3 length: 13 amino acids. Trimming at V came to 6 bases and at J to 4 bases, leaving 2 bases not matched to a gene. CDR3 nucleotides: TGTGCCAGTAGGGACAGGGGGTCCACTGAAGCTTTCTTT. Encoded protein: CASRDRGSTEAFF.